This entry concerns a single T cell receptor beta chain. Its target is unknown. The sample originates from a study of molecular identifiers for immune sequencing clone quantification. Study-level background: With replicates, the RNA of roughly 21,000 or 96,000 naive CD8 cells was split five ways and four were sequenced.

MiXCR, applied by TCRdb to the PCR reads, yields one record per CDR3 protein. The table lists 45,000 to 55,000 distinct CDR3 sequences, approximately 34% of them singletons. Overall study results and limits: Investigators reportedly could detect spiked Jurkat TCR RNA from one cell among around 930,000 naive cells.

J was trimmed by 6 bases and V by 5 bases; bases with no gene match: 13. The CDR3 sequence is 18 residues long. The germline gives CDR1 MDHEN, CDR2 SYDVKM. When naive CD8 T cells were sorted, they were gated as CD8+CD4-CCR7+CD45RA+. V gene TRBV28 combines with J gene TRBJ1-4; 12 bases match TRBD1. Sequenced input: naive CD8+ T cells from blood, with Jurkat cell RNA spiked in. Regarding subset: FACS-sorted CD8+CD4-CCR7+CD45RA+ naive T cells. The sequence derives from a human donor in good health. Some libraries in this study had Jurkat cell RNA spiked in. CDR3 nucleotides: TGTGCCAGCAGTCTTCTCCCGGGACAGGGGGCGTCTGATGAAAAACTGTTTTTT. Amino acid sequence: CASSLLPGQGASDEKLFF. Full variable domain (missing parts from reference TRBV28 and TRBJ1-4): DVKVTQSSRYLVKRTGEKVFLECVQDMDHENMFWYRQDPGLGLRLIYFSYDVKMKEKGDIPEGYSVSREKKERFSLILESASTNQTSMYLCASSLLPGQGASDEKLFFGSGTQLSVL.